The 28 T cell receptor beta chains below were found in one sample sequenced in a study of vaccination and CD4 T cells after COVID-19. Scientists ran DNA taken from cultured CD4+ T cells through the Oncomine TCR Beta short-read assay for sequencing. TCRdb re-derived calls from the PCR reads in MiXCR, one entry per CDR3 protein. The top ten clones hold 9.5% to 12% of a sample with roughly 13,000 distinct CDR3 sequences, 55% to 65% of them seen once. Described treatment: roughly 10-day PBMC culture with coronavirus spike peptide pools or control peptides (ViraFEST assay). For these receptors, no antigen is known. The specimen was CD4+ T cells from blood, cultured in vitro. These receptor sequences come from a human donor who had recovered from COVID-19.

The gene calls are TRBV12-3 or TRBV12-4 and TRBJ2-5; D remains ambiguous. The CDR3 has 14 residues. V was clipped by 2 bases and J by 5 bases, with 12 bases between them. The CDR3 reads CASSLTSERETQYF. DNA for the CDR3: TGTGCCAGCAGTTTAACGTCAGAGAGGGAGACCCAGTACTTC.

This chain connects TRBV19 to TRBJ1-5; weak D call: TRBD1 (5 bases). The CDR3 loop spans 16 amino acids. V was clipped by 3 bases and J by 0 bases, with 12 bases between them. Germline V gene data show CDR1 as LNHDA and CDR2 as SQIVND (reference sequence). CDR3 nucleotide sequence: TGTGCCAGTAGTATTTCATGGGGGGATAGCAATCAGCCCCAGCATTTT. As protein: CASSISWGDSNQPQHF.

The chain links TRBV7-2 to TRBJ1-6; TRBD1 is a possible D gene (5 bases). Germline V gives CDR1 SGHTA, CDR2 FQGNSA. Deletions cut 5 bases from V and 9 bases from J, with 14 bases between. This CDR3 has 14 amino acids. CDR3: CASSPGTAFSPLHF. The CDR3, as DNA: TGTGCCAGCAGCCCGGGGACCGCCTTTTCACCCCTCCACTTT.

A word on this clonotype: Germline is not matched at one junction end, which may reflect a read error. This chain connects TRBV5-4 to TRBJ2-7; D is possibly TRBD2 (6 bases). The CDR3 sequence is 16 residues long. The V gene's germline CDR1 is SGHNT and CDR2 YYREEE (reference sequence). The CDR3 DNA reads TGTGCCAGCAGTTTGGGGCCTGGGGGGATGACCTACGAGCAGTACTTC. This sequence encodes CASSLGPGGMTYEQYF.

CDR3: CASSSGTGGNQPQHF. In DNA, the CDR3 is TGTGCCAGTAGTAGTGGGACAGGCGGAAATCAGCCCCAGCATTTT. The chain carries TRBV19 and TRBJ1-5, with 8 nucleotides matching TRBD1. The CDR3 contains 15 residues. Unmatched junction bases numbered 6, after V lost 4 bases and J lost 4 bases. Germline V gene sequence: CDR1 LNHDA, CDR2 SQIVND (reference sequence).

The rearrangement links TRBV30 to TRBJ1-2; TRBD1 is a possible D gene (5 bases). The CDR3 is 12 residues long. The V and J ends lost 7 bases and 2 bases respectively, with 11 bases between them. From germline, CDR1 is GTSNPN and CDR2 SVGIG (reference sequence). In nucleotides, the CDR3 is TGTGCCTCCACCAGGGTCAACTATGGCTACACCTTC. Translating gives CASTRVNYGYTF.

The chain couples TRBV19 to TRBJ1-5; tentatively, D is TRBD1 (5 bases). The CDR3 extends over 14 amino acids. CDR1 and CDR2 (germline): LNHDA, SQIVND (reference sequence). Trimming took 5 bases from V and 2 from J, leaving 10 bases between them. Here the CDR3 DNA reads TGTGCCAGTAGTCCCCAGGGTGGCAATCAGCCCCAGCATTTT. It encodes CASSPQGGNQPQHF. The full variable domain, completed using reference TRBV19 and TRBJ1-5, is DGGITQSPKYLFRKEGQNVTLSCEQNLNHDAMYWYRQDPGQGLRLIYYSQIVNDFQKGDIAEGYSVSREKKESFPLTVTSAQKNPTAFYLCASSPQGGNQPQHFGDGTRLSIL.

The chain links TRBV27 to TRBJ1-2; 8 nucleotides align to TRBD1. The V and J ends lost 3 bases and 5 bases, in that order; junction bases with no gene match: 5. The CDR3 spans 14 residues. CDR1 and CDR2 (germline): MNHEY, SMNVEV (reference sequence). CDR3 coding DNA: TGTGCCAGCAGTTTCACAGGGGGTCGATATGGCTACACCTTC. It codes for CASSFTGGRYGYTF.

The chain is built from TRBV19 and TRBJ1-1, with 7 nucleotides matching TRBD1. CDR3 length equals 14 residues. Germline V gene lookup returns CDR1 LNHDA and CDR2 SQIVND (reference sequence). The V and J ends lost 11 bases and 0 bases, in that order; junction bases with no gene match: 9. CDR3 residues: CAVRYGTVNTEAFF. As DNA, the CDR3 is TGTGCCGTACGATACGGGACAGTGAACACTGAAGCTTTCTTT.

This sequence joins TRBV6-1 and TRBJ1-5, with D tentatively TRBD1 (5 bases). The CDR3 is made up of 12 amino acids. The V gene's germline CDR1 is MNHNS and CDR2 SASEGT. The V end lost 4 bases, the J end lost 15 bases, and 16 bases lay between the germline ends. The CDR3 sequence is CASSVTLGAGHF. The CDR3 DNA reads as TGTGCCAGCAGTGTGACGTTAGGGGCTGGGCATTTT.

This clonotype was recorded a few times. The genes are TRBV27 and TRBJ1-5, with TRBD1 as a possible D gene (5 bases). The germline V and J ends were trimmed by 8 bases and 4 bases, with 18 bases remaining between them. There are 15 residues in the CDR3. The germline gives CDR1 MNHEY, CDR2 SMNVEV (reference sequence). CDR3 protein: CASPLRGTKNQPQHF. The CDR3 DNA sequence: TGTGCCAGCCCCCTGCGGGGGACTAAAAATCAGCCCCAGCATTTT.

The chain links TRBV20-1 to TRBJ2-3, with TRBD2 matching over 14 bases. The CDR3 spans 17 residues. The V and J ends lost 0 bases and 5 bases, in that order; junction bases with no gene match: 7. CDR1 and CDR2 from the germline V gene are DFQATT and SNEGSKA (reference sequence). DNA of the CDR3: TGCAGTGCTAGAGATCCGACTAGCGGGAGGGCCGTAGATACGCAGTATTTT. This codes for CSARDPTSGRAVDTQYF.

This rearrangement joins TRBV7-2 to TRBJ2-1; D gene unclear. V lost 5 bases to trimming and J lost 0 bases, with 8 bases between them. CDR1 SGHTA and CDR2 FQGNSA come from the germline V gene. There are 14 residues in the CDR3. The CDR3 DNA reads as TGTGCCAGCAGCGTAACGGGCTCCTACAATGAGCAGTTCTTC. This gives the protein CASSVTGSYNEQFF.

This sequence joins TRBV14 and TRBJ1-1; perhaps TRBD1 as D (5 bases). V was clipped by 1 base and J by 4 bases, with 10 bases between them. CDR1 and CDR2 from the germline V gene are SGHDN and FVKESK. The CDR3 spans 14 residues. The CDR3 coding sequence is TGTGCCAGCAGCCAAGTGTCGGGGGTCACTGAAGCTTTCTTT. It is translated as CASSQVSGVTEAFF.

This rearrangement joins TRBV20-1 to TRBJ2-1, with D possibly TRBD1 on 5 matching bases. Germline lookup yields CDR1 DFQATT and CDR2 SNEGSKA (reference sequence). CDR3 length: 15 residues. Trimming cost V 1 base and J 3 bases, with 13 bases left between them. The chain's CDR3 is CSARVQGALYNEQFF. The CDR3 DNA is TGCAGTGCTAGAGTACAAGGGGCCCTCTACAATGAGCAGTTCTTC.

This chain connects TRBV24-1 to TRBJ2-5; no clear D. Trimming took 4 bases from V and 5 from J, leaving 7 bases between them. Looked up from germline, CDR1 is KGHDR and CDR2 is SFDVKD. The CDR3 contains 12 residues. The CDR3 sequence: CATSDSWETQYF. CDR3 DNA: TGTGCCACCAGTGACTCTTGGGAGACCCAGTACTTC.

This clonotype was observed a handful of times. The chain has TRBV24-1 and TRBJ2-1, with D tentatively TRBD1 or TRBD2 (5 bases each). The CDR3 runs 15 residues. Germline CDR1 is KGHDR and CDR2 is SFDVKD. Trimming took 4 bases from V and 4 from J, leaving 13 bases between them. The CDR3 loop is CATSDPGTRYNEQFF. The DNA for the CDR3 is TGTGCCACCAGTGACCCCGGGACCCGGTACAATGAGCAGTTCTTC.

V and J are TRBV5-4 and TRBJ2-7, with a tentative D call TRBD1 (5 bases). The CDR3 has 16 amino acids. Trimming removed 0 bases at V and 1 base at J, with 14 bases between. Germline CDR1 reads SGHNT; CDR2 reads YYREEE (reference sequence). CDR3 DNA sequence: TGTGCCAGCAGCTTGGGGACAAACGCTAGGTCCTACGAGCAGTACTTC. It is translated as CASSLGTNARSYEQYF.

The rearrangement joins TRBV20-1 to TRBJ2-5; possible D gene TRBD2, 7 bases. Trimming took off 4 bases at V and 3 bases at J, with 15 bases between the two ends. The CDR3 loop spans 14 amino acids. From germline, CDR1 is DFQATT and CDR2 SNEGSKA (reference sequence). The CDR3, as DNA: TGCAGTGCTATCCGGGGGGCCAGAGAAGAGACCCAGTACTTC. Translation: CSAIRGAREETQYF.

The chain links TRBV7-2 to TRBJ1-1; D might be TRBD1 (5 bases). The ends were cut back, 5 bases at V and 0 bases at J, with 7 bases in the middle. Germline values: CDR1 SGHTA, CDR2 FQGNSA. CDR3 size: 13 residues. The CDR3 DNA follows: TGTGCCAGCAGCCGACAGATGAACACTGAAGCTTTCTTT. Translation gives CASSRQMNTEAFF.

This clonotype came up once. This rearrangement joins TRBV28 to TRBJ1-2; D might be TRBD1 (5 bases). The V and J ends lost 4 bases and 0 bases respectively, with 9 bases between them. The CDR3 is made up of 14 amino acids. Germline V lookup: CDR1 MDHEN, CDR2 SYDVKM. Here the CDR3 reads CASSSGSANYGYTF. In DNA form, the CDR3 reads TGTGCCAGCAGTTCAGGGTCTGCTAACTATGGCTACACCTTC.

V is TRBV11-3 and J is TRBJ2-3; a possible D gene is TRBD2 (5 bases). Germline V gives CDR1 SGHNT, CDR2 YENEEA. The CDR3 length is 14 residues. Deletions cut 4 bases from V and 0 bases from J, with 8 bases between. The CDR3: CASSSRTSTDTQYF. Written as DNA, the CDR3 is TGTGCCAGCAGCTCCCGGACTAGCACAGATACGCAGTATTTT.

This clonotype rates as medium-sized. The chain joins TRBV7-2 to TRBJ2-3, with D hard to call. V dropped 6 bases and J dropped 2 bases, with 12 bases sitting between them. The CDR3 is 14 residues long. Germline CDR1 reads SGHTA; CDR2 reads FQGNSA. CDR3 sequence reads: CASSLTRDTDTQYF. CDR3 coding DNA: TGTGCCAGCAGTTTGACCCGAGACACAGATACGCAGTATTTT.

On this clonotype itself: A read error may produce the germline difference seen at one junction end. The J gene is TRBJ2-2, the V gene TRBV7-3; TRBD2 matches 8 bases. The germline V gene encodes CDR1 SGHTA and CDR2 FQGTGA. The CDR3 spans 16 residues. The CDR3 nucleotides are TGTGCCAGCAGCCTAACTAGCGGAGCAAACACCGGGGAGCTGTTTTTT. This gives the protein CASSLTSGANTGELFF.

The CDR3 nucleotides read TGTGCCAGCAGCCCGGGACAGGAAGGTTACGAGCAGTACTTC. Amino acid sequence: CASSPGQEGYEQYF. The gene calls are TRBV5-4 and TRBJ2-7; 8 positions agree with TRBD1. Germline V gene sequence: CDR1 SGHNT, CDR2 YYREEE (reference sequence). Losses at the gene ends were 4 bases for V and 4 bases for J; bases not matched to a gene: 7. This CDR3 comprises 14 residues. The full variable domain, in which reference TRBV5-4 and TRBJ2-7 provide the parts outside the CDR3, is ETGVTQSPTHLIKTRGQQVTLRCSSQSGHNTVSWYQQALGQGPQFIFQYYREEENGRGNFPPRFSGLQFPNYSSELNVNALELDDSALYLCASSPGQEGYEQYFGPGTRLTVT.

CDR3 loop: CASSYESGGGFGQYF. CDR3 bases: TGTGCCAGCAGTTATGAGTCCGGGGGGGGGTTCGGGCAGTATTTT. V gene TRBV6-5 combines with J gene TRBJ2-3, with 8 bases identical to TRBD2. V dropped 3 bases and J dropped 11; count of bases not matched to a gene: 13. The germline CDR1 and CDR2 sequences are MNHEY and SVGAGI. The CDR3 is 15 residues long.

V usage is TRBV7-8 and J usage is TRBJ2-1, with a possible D match to TRBD2 (5 bases). The CDR3 has 15 amino acids. Germline V lookup: CDR1 SGHVS, CDR2 FQNEAQ. V gave up 5 bases and J gave up 2 bases, with 13 bases separating them. The CDR3 nucleotides read TGTGCCAGCAGCACCGTGAGGGTTACCTACAATGAGCAGTTCTTC. Amino acid sequence: CASSTVRVTYNEQFF.

V and J are TRBV4-3 and TRBJ1-2; perhaps TRBD1 as D (6 bases). Germline V gene sequence: CDR1 LGHNA, CDR2 YSLEER. The CDR3 totals 17 residues. V was clipped by 3 bases and J by 4 bases, with 21 bases between them. The CDR3 DNA reads as TGCGCCAGCAGCCATACTGCACAGGGAGGCGGTGGCTATGGCTACACCTTC. As protein: CASSHTAQGGGGYGYTF.